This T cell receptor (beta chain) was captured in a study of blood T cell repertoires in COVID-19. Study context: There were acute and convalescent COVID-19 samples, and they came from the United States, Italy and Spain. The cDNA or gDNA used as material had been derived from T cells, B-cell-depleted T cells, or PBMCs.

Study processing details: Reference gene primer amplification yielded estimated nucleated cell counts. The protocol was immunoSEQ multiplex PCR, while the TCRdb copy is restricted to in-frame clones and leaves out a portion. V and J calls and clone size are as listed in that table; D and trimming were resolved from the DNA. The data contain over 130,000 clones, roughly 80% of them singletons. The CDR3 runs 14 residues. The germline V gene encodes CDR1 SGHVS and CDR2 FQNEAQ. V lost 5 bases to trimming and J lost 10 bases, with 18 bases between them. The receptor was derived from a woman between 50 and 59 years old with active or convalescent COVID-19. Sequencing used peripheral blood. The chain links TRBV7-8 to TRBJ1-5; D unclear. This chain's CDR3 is CASSPLTAVVPQHF. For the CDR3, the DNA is TGTGCCAGCAGCCCCCTAACAGCGGTCGTCCCCCAGCATTTT. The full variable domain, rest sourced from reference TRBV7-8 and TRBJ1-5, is GAGVSQSPRYKVAKRGQDVALRCDPISGHVSLFWYQQALGQGPEFLTYFQNEAQLDKSGLPSDRFFAERPEGSVSTLKIQRTQQEDSAVYLCASSPLTAVVPQHFGDGTRLSIL.